Following are 4 T cell receptor beta chains from one sample sequenced in a study of blood T cells in healthy people across ages. Primed by a sample-barcoded 5' primer and a J-beta primer mix, a second PCR proceeded for about 6 to 11 cycles. TCRdb used MiXCR to reprocess the 5' RACE reads, holding one entry per CDR3 protein. The sample lists some 900,000 distinct CDR3 sequences, around 46% occurring once. What was sequenced was blood. The receptors derive from a man in his thirties or forties in good health.

This chain links TRBV28 with TRBJ2-7; maybe TRBD2 (6 bases). The CDR3 is 14 residues long. The germline V and J ends were trimmed by 8 bases and 0 bases, with 14 bases remaining between them. The V gene's germline CDR1 is MDHEN and CDR2 SYDVKM. CDR3 bases: TGTGCCAGCTCCCGGGGGATAAGCTCCTACGAGCAGTACTTC. This sequence encodes CASSRGISSYEQYF.

The chain combines TRBV28 with TRBJ2-1; the match to TRBD1 covers 7 bases. The V gene's germline CDR1 is MDHEN and CDR2 SYDVKM. The CDR3 covers 13 residues. V shed 8 bases, J shed 1 base, and the junction held 2 bases outside the gene matches. CDR3 sequence reads: CASLTGSYNEQFF. CDR3 in DNA: TGTGCCAGCTTGACAGGGTCCTACAATGAGCAGTTCTTC.

V usage is TRBV5-1 and J usage is TRBJ1-2; no definite D call. The CDR3 extends over 12 amino acids. Trimming removed 6 bases at V and 1 base at J, with 7 bases between. In germline, CDR1 is SGHRS, CDR2 YFSETQ. CDR3 sequence (DNA): TGCGCCAGCACGTCCAGTAACTATGGCTACACCTTC. It codes for CASTSSNYGYTF.

V usage is TRBV20-1 and J usage is TRBJ1-2; TRBD1 matches at 10 bases. The ends lost 2 bases at V and 4 bases at J; junction bases unmatched: 10. The CDR3 is made up of 16 amino acids. Germline CDR1 reads DFQATT; CDR2 reads SNEGSKA (reference sequence). The CDR3 reads CSARPGTGAGGYGYTF. The CDR3 nucleotides are TGCAGTGCTAGACCGGGGACAGGGGCCGGTGGCTATGGCTACACCTTC.